This T cell receptor beta chain is from a study of cytomegalovirus exposure and HLA in healthy donors. Study-wide findings and caveats: Later analysis revealed greater clonal expansion in HLA-associated TCR beta chains than in equally common others. TCR beta V- and J-gene trimming was later associated with a missense DCLRE1C variant.

This clone appeared a single time. No antigen is known for it. The PCR was carried out with 60 Vbeta primers and 13 Jbeta primers. Method: immunoSEQ multiplex PCR; TCRdb's copy keeps in-frame clones and lacks some. The sample holds around 31,000 clones, 50% to 75% seen once. The sequence was collected from a male donor in good health and CMV-seropositive. Input material: PBMCs.

CDR3 in DNA: TGTGCCAGCAGCGATACTATCAGTGAGCAGTTCTTC. Its protein is CASSDTISEQFF. The chain links TRBV7-9 to TRBJ2-1; D ambiguous. This CDR3 contains 12 residues. CDR1 and CDR2 (germline): SEHNR, FQNEAQ (reference sequence). V was trimmed by 5 bases and J by 9 bases, leaving 11 bases between them.